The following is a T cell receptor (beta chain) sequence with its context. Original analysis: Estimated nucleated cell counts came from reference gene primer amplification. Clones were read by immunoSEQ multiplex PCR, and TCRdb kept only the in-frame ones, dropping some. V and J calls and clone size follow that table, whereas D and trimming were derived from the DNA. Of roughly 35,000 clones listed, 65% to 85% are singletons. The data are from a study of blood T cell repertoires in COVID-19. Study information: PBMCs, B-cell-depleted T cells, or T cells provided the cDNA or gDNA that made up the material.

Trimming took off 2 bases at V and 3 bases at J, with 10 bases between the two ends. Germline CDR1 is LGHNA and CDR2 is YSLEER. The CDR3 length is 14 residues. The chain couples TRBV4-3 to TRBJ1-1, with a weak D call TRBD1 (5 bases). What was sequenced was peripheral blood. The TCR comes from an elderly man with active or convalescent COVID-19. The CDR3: CASSQNRFDTEAFF. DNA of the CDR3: TGCGCCAGCAGCCAAAACAGGTTCGACACTGAAGCTTTCTTT.